The 26 T cell receptor beta chains given below trace back to one sample, sequenced in a study of cytotoxic CD8 clonotypes in ibrutinib-treated CLL. Assay: immunoSEQ multiplex PCR; the TCRdb copy retains only in-frame clones and omits some. This table has about 300,000 clones, less than 85% appearing once. Sequences were derived from PBMCs, sampled at disease progression, from a patient treated with ibrutinib. The source of these receptors is a human donor with chronic lymphocytic leukemia.

The V gene is TRBV5-1, the J gene TRBJ1-1; D not certain. Germline V gene data show CDR1 as SGHRS and CDR2 as YFSETQ. The CDR3 spans 14 residues. V dropped 6 bases and J dropped 4 bases, with 16 bases sitting between them. CDR3 sequence reads: CASTERGGPTEAFF. The CDR3 coding sequence is TGCGCCAGCACCGAGCGCGGAGGCCCCACTGAAGCTTTCTTT.

This chain links TRBV11-2 with TRBJ2-2, with 7 bases lining up with TRBD1. From germline, CDR1 is SGHAT and CDR2 FQNNGV. This CDR3 spans 18 amino acids. The V segment lost 1 base and the J segment 5 bases; nucleotides outside the gene matches: 13. The CDR3 DNA reads as TGTGCCAGCAGCTTAGCCCTGTTTCAAGGGGGCAGTACCGGGGAGCTGTTTTTT. Protein sequence: CASSLALFQGGSTGELFF.

This clone was detected a few times. This rearrangement joins TRBV6-4 to TRBJ1-5, with D unresolved. Germline V gene sequence: CDR1 MRHNA, CDR2 SNTAGT. This CDR3 spans 13 amino acids. V lost 6 bases to trimming and J lost 0 bases, with 6 bases between them. As DNA, the CDR3 is TGTGCCAGCAGCCAGAGTAGCAATCAGCCCCAGCATTTT. Protein: CASSQSSNQPQHF.

CDR3 DNA sequence: TGTGCCAGCAGCGAGGGGGACTTCACTACCTACGAGCAGTACTTC. Translated, it gives CASSEGDFTTYEQYF. The chain combines TRBV9 with TRBJ2-7; possibly TRBD1 or TRBD2 for D (6 bases each). Trimming cost V 3 bases and J 2 bases, with 15 bases left between them. From germline, CDR1 is SGDLS and CDR2 YYNGEE. The CDR3 is made up of 15 amino acids.

The chain links TRBV7-9 to TRBJ1-2; perhaps TRBD1 as D (6 bases). Germline CDR1 is SEHNR and CDR2 is FQNEAQ (reference sequence). Trimming removed 5 bases at V and 0 bases at J, with 16 bases between. The CDR3 consists of 16 residues. The CDR3 region has the DNA TGTGCCAGCAGCCCAGGGGACACGCGAGCTAACTATGGCTACACCTTC. As protein: CASSPGDTRANYGYTF. Using reference TRBV7-9 and TRBJ1-2 for the parts outside the CDR3, the full variable domain is DTGVSQNPRHKITKRGQNVTFRCDPISEHNRLYWYRQTLGQGPEFLTYFQNEAQLEKSRLLSDRFSAERPKGSFSTLEIQRTEQGDSAMYLCASSPGDTRANYGYTFGSGTRLTVV.

V and J are TRBV29-1 and TRBJ1-2, with D possibly matching TRBD1 (6 bases). The germline gives CDR1 SQVTM, CDR2 ANQGSEA. There are 12 residues in the CDR3. The V and J ends lost 5 bases and 2 bases respectively, with 9 bases between them. The CDR3 nucleotides are TGCAGCGTTAAAACAGGGAACTATGGCTACACCTTC. Translated: CSVKTGNYGYTF.

The chain joins TRBV15 to TRBJ2-7; D unclear. V lost 0 bases and J lost 0, with 12 bases in between. The CDR3 spans 16 residues. CDR1 LNHNV and CDR2 YYDKDF come from the germline V gene (reference sequence). CDR3 sequence reads: CATSRDRSRYSYEQYF. The DNA for the CDR3 is TGTGCCACCAGCAGAGATCGATCCCGGTACTCCTACGAGCAGTACTTC.

The J gene is TRBJ2-2, the V gene TRBV4-1, with TRBD1 matching over 7 bases. V lost 0 bases to trimming and J lost 0 bases; unmatched junction nucleotides: 10. CDR1 is MGHRA, CDR2 YSYEKL, per germline. The CDR3 is 19 amino acids. CDR3 loop: CASSQDSWPGQPNTGELFF. The DNA of the CDR3 is TGCGCCAGCAGCCAAGATTCTTGGCCGGGACAGCCGAACACCGGGGAGCTGTTTTTT.

The chain joins TRBV4-3 to TRBJ2-7; 9 nucleotides align to TRBD2. V shed 0 bases and J 2 bases; nucleotides not matched to a gene: 14. CDR1 is LGHNA, CDR2 YSLEER, per germline. The CDR3 covers 19 residues. Here the CDR3 DNA reads TGCGCCAGCAGCCAAGATCTAGGAGGAGGCCTAGCGGGAACCTACGAGCAGTACTTC. Amino acids: CASSQDLGGGLAGTYEQYF.

The chain uses TRBV18 and TRBJ2-5; D perhaps matches TRBD1 (5 bases). The germline gives CDR1 KGHSH, CDR2 LQKENI. Trimming stripped 4 bases from V and 3 bases from J, with 9 bases between. This CDR3 is built from 13 residues. The CDR3, as DNA: TGTGCCAGCTCACGACAGAAGAAAGAGACCCAGTACTTC. It encodes CASSRQKKETQYF.

This chain uses TRBV27 with TRBJ2-7; D ambiguous. Germline CDR1 reads MNHEY; CDR2 reads SMNVEV (reference sequence). V dropped 3 bases and J dropped 4 bases, with 10 bases sitting between them. The length of the CDR3 is 13 residues. The CDR3 reads CASSFFPGYEQYF. The DNA for the CDR3 is TGTGCCAGCAGTTTCTTTCCCGGGTACGAGCAGTACTTC.

The chain uses TRBV10-2 and TRBJ2-1; 12 bases line up with TRBD2. Trimming cost V 2 bases and J 15 bases; bases outside gene matches: 8. The germline gives CDR1 WSHSY, CDR2 SAAADI. The CDR3 length is 14 residues. This chain's CDR3 is CASSERLAGGLPFF. CDR3 bases: TGCGCCAGCAGTGAGCGGCTAGCGGGGGGGCTGCCGTTCTTC.

This clone has only one observation. The chain combines TRBV29-1 with TRBJ1-4; D unclear. CDR1 and CDR2 from the germline V gene are SQVTM and ANQGSEA. V was clipped by 5 bases and J by 3 bases, with 10 bases between them. CDR3 length equals 13 residues. This chain's CDR3 is CSVSGSSNEKLFF. In DNA, the CDR3 is TGCAGCGTTTCGGGGTCCTCTAATGAAAAACTGTTTTTT.

The genes are TRBV5-6 and TRBJ1-2; D remains ambiguous. Trimming pared 0 bases from V and 2 bases from J, leaving 11 bases between. The CDR3 is 15 residues long. The germline V gene has CDR1 SGHDT and CDR2 YYEEEE. The CDR3 protein is CASSLAYAGNYGYTF. The CDR3, as DNA: TGTGCCAGCAGCTTGGCCTATGCAGGAAACTATGGCTACACCTTC.

This chain uses TRBV15 with TRBJ1-5, with D perhaps matching TRBD1 (6 bases). The CDR3 loop spans 16 amino acids. Germline assignment: CDR1 LNHNV and CDR2 YYDKDF (reference sequence). V lost 5 bases and J lost 4, with 18 bases in between. CDR3 nucleotides: TGTGCCACCAGCGTTAGGACTCCGGGGGCGAATCAGCCCCAGCATTTT. It is translated as CATSVRTPGANQPQHF.

This rearrangement joins TRBV20-1 to TRBJ2-2; D is unclear. The CDR3 length is 11 residues. Germline V gene sequence: CDR1 DFQATT, CDR2 SNEGSKA (reference sequence). Trimming left V 4 bases short and J 6 bases short, with 6 bases between. The CDR3 DNA sequence: TGCAGTGCTACCAAGTCCGGGGAGCTGTTTTTT. Translation: CSATKSGELFF.

This clone was recorded a few times. The chain uses TRBV6-1 and TRBJ2-3; 8 nucleotides agree with TRBD1. Germline assignment: CDR1 MNHNS and CDR2 SASEGT. V shed 3 bases, J shed 6 bases, and the junction held 2 bases outside the gene matches. The CDR3 covers 13 residues. Here the CDR3 reads CASSDQGADTQYF. DNA for the CDR3: TGTGCCAGCAGTGACCAGGGGGCTGATACGCAGTATTTT.

This clone was recorded only once. The chain has TRBV5-1 and TRBJ2-7; D gene ambiguous. Trimming took off 5 bases at V and 3 bases at J, with 9 bases between the two ends. Germline CDR1 reads SGHRS; CDR2 reads YFSETQ. This CDR3 spans 12 amino acids. The CDR3 reads CASRGFGYEQYF. CDR3 coding DNA: TGCGCCAGCAGGGGCTTCGGCTACGAGCAGTACTTC.

The J gene is TRBJ2-5, the V gene TRBV2; 10 nucleotides align to TRBD2. This CDR3 is built from 12 residues. In germline, CDR1 is SNHLY, CDR2 FYNNEI. V gave up 8 bases and J gave up 10 bases; unmatched junction bases: 7. CDR3 in amino acids: CASGLAGVNQYF. The DNA for the CDR3 is TGTGCCAGCGGGCTAGCGGGGGTGAACCAGTACTTC.

The chain uses TRBV5-6 and TRBJ1-6, with D perhaps matching TRBD1 (5 bases). Germline V gene sequence: CDR1 SGHDT, CDR2 YYEEEE. V dropped 0 bases and J dropped 7 bases, with 11 bases sitting between them. The CDR3 runs 15 residues. The CDR3 DNA reads TGTGCCAGCAGCTTGGAGGCAGGGCAGAATTCACCCCTCCACTTT. Translating it yields CASSLEAGQNSPLHF. Based on the CDR3 plus reference TRBV5-6 and TRBJ1-6, the full variable domain is DAGVTQSPTHLIKTRGQQVTLRCSPKSGHDTVSWYQQALGQGPQFIFQYYEEEERQRGNFPDRFSGHQFPNYSSELNVNALLLGDSALYLCASSLEAGQNSPLHFGNGTRLTVT.

CDR3 region: CASILSGLGSPLHF. For the CDR3, the DNA is TGTGCCAGCATTCTGTCGGGGCTCGGATCACCCCTCCACTTT. This chain links TRBV2 with TRBJ1-6, with a tentative D call TRBD1 (5 bases). Deletions cut 7 bases from V and 10 bases from J, with 17 bases between. The CDR3 covers 14 residues. Germline V lookup: CDR1 SNHLY, CDR2 FYNNEI.

The gene calls are TRBV29-1 and TRBJ2-6; no clear D. Germline CDR1 SQVTM, CDR2 ANQGSEA. V was clipped by 3 bases and J by 8 bases, with 8 bases between them. The CDR3 spans 12 residues. The CDR3 spells CSVESRPNVLTF. Written as DNA, the CDR3 is TGCAGCGTTGAGAGTAGGCCCAACGTCCTGACTTTC.

This clone was counted only a few times. This chain joins TRBV18 and TRBJ2-7; tentatively, D is TRBD1 (5 bases). The CDR3 totals 13 residues. Germline V gene lookup returns CDR1 KGHSH and CDR2 LQKENI. Trimming left V 6 bases short and J 3 bases short, with 12 bases between. The CDR3 protein is CASSRQPSYEQYF. DNA of the CDR3: TGTGCCAGCTCTCGACAGCCCAGCTACGAGCAGTACTTC.

J is TRBJ2-7 and V is TRBV5-6, with 11 bases aligning to TRBD1. Looked up from germline, CDR1 is SGHDT and CDR2 is YYEEEE. The CDR3 spans 17 residues. V was clipped by 0 bases and J by 1 base; unmatched bases: 6. In nucleotides, the CDR3 is TGTGCCAGCAGCTTGGCAGGACAGGGGGCTTTATCCTACGAGCAGTACTTC. Translated, it gives CASSLAGQGALSYEQYF.

This clone appeared once. The rearrangement uses TRBV29-1 and TRBJ2-2, with 7 bases aligning to TRBD1. Germline CDR1 and CDR2: SQVTM and ANQGSEA. V was pared by 6 bases and J by 5 bases, with 15 bases of the junction left unmatched. The CDR3 is 16 amino acids. CDR3 region: CSVLKVNRGKTGELFF. Written as DNA, the CDR3 is TGCAGCGTCCTTAAGGTGAACAGGGGAAAGACCGGGGAGCTGTTTTTT.

The gene calls are TRBV5-1 and TRBJ1-2; 11 nucleotides line up with TRBD1. This CDR3 region has 13 residues. CDR1 is SGHRS, CDR2 YFSETQ, per germline. Germline trimming cut 4 bases from V and 8 bases from J; bases unmatched to any gene: 4. The CDR3 DNA is TGCGCCAGCAGCGGACAGGGGGCGTACGGCTACACCTTC. Translation gives CASSGQGAYGYTF.